The present entry profiles one T cell receptor (beta chain) with its context. The CDR3 is 15 residues long. Germline V gene lookup returns CDR1 SEHNR and CDR2 FQNEAQ (reference sequence). V gave up 4 bases and J gave up 3 bases; unmatched junction bases: 5. Profiled with immunoSEQ multiplex PCR; TCRdb holds only in-frame clones, not every one. The sample yields 120,000 or so clones, around 92% seen once. The data stem from a study of control samples from healthy donors and cancer patients. The sequence derives from a man older than 75 with head and neck cancer. The sample was PBMCs. This chain uses TRBV7-9 with TRBJ1-3; TRBD1 agrees at 8 bases. The CDR3 DNA reads as TGTGCCAGCAGCTCGGACAGGGAATTTGGAAACACCATATATTTT. Amino acids: CASSSDREFGNTIYF. Drawing the rest from reference TRBV7-9 and TRBJ1-3, the complete variable domain is DTGVSQNPRHKITKRGQNVTFRCDPISEHNRLYWYRQTLGQGPEFLTYFQNEAQLEKSRLLSDRFSAERPKGSFSTLEIQRTEQGDSAMYLCASSSDREFGNTIYFGEGSWLTVV.